The T cell receptor (beta chain) under discussion was sequenced for a study of graft-versus-host responses after intestinal transplantation. About the study: Uniformly, recipients were administered anti-thymocyte globulin induction with subsequent tacrolimus and steroids for about 3 years.

V was pared by 4 bases and J by 5 bases, with 7 bases of the junction left unmatched. Germline V CDR1 and CDR2: MNHEY, SMNVEV (reference sequence). This CDR3 contains 16 residues. Concerning this clone: Antigen specificity is unknown.

Clones were sequenced by immunoSEQ multiplex PCR, and TCRdb holds only the in-frame ones, with some missing. Among roughly 99,000 clones listed, around 90% were seen once. The specimen was unstimulated CD8+ T cells sorted from spleen or lymph node cells, collected before transplant. This receptor was taken from a human donor who was the organ donor for an intestinal transplant. J is TRBJ2-3 and V is TRBV27; TRBD2 aligns across 12 bases. CDR3 region: CASSSLLAGGVDTQYF. The CDR3 bases are TGTGCCAGCAGTTCCTTACTAGCGGGGGGAGTAGATACGCAGTATTTT.